By its share, the clone carrying this T cell receptor beta chain is large (0.1 to 1%). The antigen is unknown. These data belong to a study of circulating CD8 cells and anti-PD-1 response in melanoma. In the study overall: Patients received intravenous nivolumab, 3 mg/kg, every 2 weeks.

Four subsets defined by PD-1 and/or TIGIT were sorted from live CD3+CD8+TCRalphabeta+ cells. The germline V gene encodes CDR1 SGHTA and CDR2 FQGNSA. The ends lost 4 bases at V and 5 bases at J; junction bases unmatched: 12. This CDR3 is 16 amino acids long. Study-level findings and limits: TIGIT repertoires were least diverse, DNEG repertoires most diverse. At M1, fewer than 8% of TRB clonotypes appeared in multiple subsets.

TCR libraries were prepared from approximately 15 ng of total RNA with the QIAseq Immune Repertoire TCR panel. Via MiXCR, TCRdb re-called the reads, giving one row per CDR3 protein. The table has about 1,000 distinct CDR3 sequences, roughly 11% seen once; the top ten hold around 14%. This sequence joins TRBV7-2 and TRBJ2-7, with TRBD1 matching 9 bases. The sequence was obtained from a human donor with melanoma. The sequencing used CD8+ T cells from PBMCs, collected at baseline or after one month of anti-PD-1 therapy (not recorded which). Written as DNA, the CDR3 is TGTGCCAGCAGCTCCTTTTACGGGACAGGGCTCCACGAGCAGTACTTC. Its translation: CASSSFYGTGLHEQYF.